This entry lists 2 T cell receptor beta chains sequenced from one sample in a study of CD8+ T cells in alopecia areata. Extraction of RNA preceded its reverse transcription into cDNA, which served as the sequencing template. TCRdb's table, derived via immunoSEQ multiplex PCR, lists solely in-frame clones and lacks some. In the table there are about 94,000 clones, about two thirds of which are singletons. Treatment: oral pan-JAK inhibitor, 5-10 mg twice daily. The specimen was CD8+ T cells sorted from blood, collected at approximately week 44, from a patient treated with tofacitinib. The receptor source for this set is a human donor with alopecia areata.

The CDR3 is CSVPGRGGGYTF. For the CDR3, the DNA is TGCAGCGTTCCAGGGCGGGGAGGTGGCTACACCTTC. The V gene is TRBV29-1, the J gene TRBJ1-2, with D perhaps matching TRBD1 (5 bases). Looked up from germline, CDR1 is SQVTM and CDR2 is ANQGSEA. Trimming shortened V by 5 bases and J by 7 bases, and 14 bases separated the two germline ends. This CDR3 comprises 12 residues. The full variable domain, with the rest looked up from reference TRBV29-1 and TRBJ1-2, is SAVISQKPSRDICQRGTSLTIQCQVDSQVTMMFWYRQQPGQSLTLIATANQGSEATYESGFVIDKFPISRPNLTFSTLTVSNMSPEDSSIYLCSVPGRGGGYTFGSGTRLTVV.

This clone was seen only a few times. J is TRBJ2-2 and V is TRBV6-6; D is unclear. Trimming cost V 11 bases and J 3 bases, with 13 bases left between them. The CDR3 is 13 amino acids. Germline V gives CDR1 MNHNY, CDR2 SVGAGI (reference sequence). DNA of the CDR3: TGTGCCTCGACGAAGTGGGACACCGGGGAGCTGTTTTTT. The encoded protein is CASTKWDTGELFF.